Sequencing of this TCR beta chain was carried out in a study of technical replicates of blood from a handful of donors. Germline V gives CDR1 SQVTM, CDR2 ANQGSEA. V shed 7 bases and J 0 bases; nucleotides not matched to a gene: 5. The CDR3 is made up of 14 amino acids. Profiled with immunoSEQ multiplex PCR; TCRdb holds only in-frame clones, not every one. Among 11,000 to 15,000 clones listed, 84% were seen once. The sequence was collected from a human donor in good health. V and J are TRBV29-1 and TRBJ2-2; 7 nucleotides align to TRBD2. The sample was PBMCs. The CDR3 bases are TGCAGCGCCCGACTAGCAGCGAACACCGGGGAGCTGTTTTTT. Protein: CSARLAANTGELFF.